The 8 T cell receptor beta chains below come from one sample, sequenced in a study of STAT5B mutations in CD4+ large granular lymphocyte leukemia. The table came from immunoSEQ multiplex PCR; TCRdb's copy has only in-frame clones and leaves some out. The sample includes about 35,000 clones, approximately 67% of them seen just once. Sequenced: CD4+ T cells from blood buffy coats. These receptor sequences come from a human donor in good health.

In this sample, this clone turned up a few times. The chain carries TRBV20-1 and TRBJ2-1; no reliable D call. The CDR3 is 11 residues long. Deletions cut 6 bases from V and 3 bases from J, with 6 bases between. The germline CDR1 and CDR2 sequences are DFQATT and SNEGSKA (reference sequence). CDR3 protein: CSAEDYNEQFF. CDR3 DNA: TGCAGTGCCGAGGACTACAATGAGCAGTTCTTC.

The CDR3 here is CASSLGLESGEQYF. The CDR3 DNA sequence: TGCGCCAGCAGCTTGGGACTAGAGTCGGGCGAGCAGTACTTC. The chain joins TRBV5-1 to TRBJ2-7, with D maybe TRBD2 (6 bases). This CDR3 has 14 amino acids. CDR1 SGHRS and CDR2 YFSETQ come from the germline V gene. V was cut by 0 bases and J by 6 bases, with 13 bases left in between. The variable domain in full, completed from reference TRBV5-1 and TRBJ2-7, reads KAGVTQTPRYLIKTRGQQVTLSCSPISGHRSVSWYQQTPGQGLQFLFEYFSETQRNKGNFPGRFSGRQFSNSRSEMNVSTLELGDSALYLCASSLGLESGEQYFGPGTRLTVT.

The J gene is TRBJ2-6, the V gene TRBV7-6; D is unclear. Germline CDR1 reads SGHVS; CDR2 reads FNYEAQ. CDR3 size: 18 residues. Trimming took off 0 bases at V and 1 base at J, with 13 bases between the two ends. CDR3 residues: CASSLALGRASGANVLTF. For the CDR3, the DNA is TGTGCCAGCAGCTTAGCGCTTGGCCGTGCGTCTGGGGCCAACGTCCTGACTTTC.

This chain uses TRBV7-2 with TRBJ1-1, with D uncertain. Trimming took off 2 bases at V and 1 base at J, with 8 bases between the two ends. The CDR3 spans 14 residues. Looked up from germline, CDR1 is SGHTA and CDR2 is FQGNSA. The CDR3 nucleotides are TGTGCCAGCAGCTTAAGCATTGCGAACACTGAAGCTTTCTTT. This sequence encodes CASSLSIANTEAFF.

The J gene is TRBJ1-5, the V gene TRBV7-9, with TRBD1 matching 8 bases. The CDR3 runs 15 residues. The ends lost 2 bases at V and 5 bases at J; junction bases unmatched: 5. Germline values: CDR1 SEHNR, CDR2 FQNEAQ (reference sequence). CDR3 region: CASSLTGGSDQPQHF. CDR3 nucleotide sequence: TGTGCCAGCAGCTTAACAGGGGGGAGTGATCAGCCCCAGCATTTT.

This clone was counted a few times. V gene TRBV5-1 combines with J gene TRBJ1-4; tentative D call: TRBD1 (5 bases). Trimming pared 6 bases from V and 5 bases from J, leaving 14 bases between. This CDR3 is 14 amino acids long. Looked up from germline, CDR1 is SGHRS and CDR2 is YFSETQ. CDR3 nucleotide sequence: TGCGCCAGCAACGCGGGGGTAGGGAATGAAAAACTGTTTTTT. The encoded protein is CASNAGVGNEKLFF.

The V gene is TRBV6-6, the J gene TRBJ1-2; weak D call: TRBD1 (5 bases). The length of the CDR3 is 16 residues. Deletions cut 0 bases from V and 3 bases from J, with 14 bases between. Germline CDR1 MNHNY, CDR2 SVGAGI (reference sequence). CDR3 coding DNA: TGTGCCAGCAGTTACTCGTCGGGGCGCATTGACTATGGCTACACCTTC. It yields the protein CASSYSSGRIDYGYTF.

There are a few counts of this clone. The DNA for the CDR3 is TGTGCCATCAGTGAGCCGGGACAGGGCGGTCAGCCCCAGCATTTT. It is translated as CAISEPGQGGQPQHF. The V and J genes are TRBV10-3 and TRBJ1-5, with 9 bases that match TRBD1. The germline CDR1 and CDR2 sequences are ENHRY and SYGVKD. CDR3 length: 15 residues. V shed 2 bases and J 6 bases; nucleotides not matched to a gene: 5.